The rows below give T cell receptor beta chains drawn from one sample of a study of beta chain features in type 1 diabetes. Here immunoSEQ multiplex PCR was the method, and the copy in TCRdb shows in-frame clones only, minus some. Of tens of thousands of clones listed, roughly 50% are singletons. Sequenced: central memory CD4+ T cells from blood. The receptors shown here come from a woman aged 18-29 years in good health. CDR3s include the opening cysteine and the closing phenylalanine or tryptophan. The D gene is left open where the match is weak. Size is stated for part of the rows, as once, few or many counts, or as a class when the clone is expanded.

abundance: few; v_gene: TRBV18; d_gene: TRBD1; j_gene: TRBJ1-1; len: 14; CDR3nt: TGTGCCAGCTCACCATCCACAGGGGACGGTACGGCTTTCTTT; CDR3aa: CASSPSTGDGTAFF
abundance: .; v_gene: TRBV6-1; d_gene: .; j_gene: TRBJ2-6; len: 14; CDR3nt: TGTGCCAGCAGTGCAGGGGACGGGGCCAACGTCCTGACTTTC; CDR3aa: CASSAGDGANVLTF
abundance: few; v_gene: TRBV18; d_gene: .; j_gene: TRBJ1-1; len: 12; CDR3nt: TGTGCCAGCTCACTACCGGGGGGTGAAGCTTTCTTT; CDR3aa: CASSLPGGEAFF
abundance: .; v_gene: TRBV10-2; d_gene: TRBD1; j_gene: TRBJ1-2; len: 15; CDR3nt: TGCGCCAGCAGGGAGGACAGGGATATCCCCTATGGCTACACCTTC; CDR3aa: CASREDRDIPYGYTF
abundance: .; v_gene: TRBV19; d_gene: TRBD1; j_gene: TRBJ1-1; len: 14; CDR3nt: TGTGCCAGTAGTCTCCAGCCAGGGGGCACTGAAGCTTTCTTT; CDR3aa: CASSLQPGGTEAFF
abundance: .; v_gene: TRBV6-6; d_gene: TRBD2; j_gene: TRBJ2-3; len: 15; CDR3nt: TGTGCCAGCAGTTACCCTACGGGGAGGGCAGATACGCAGTATTTT; CDR3aa: CASSYPTGRADTQYF
abundance: .; v_gene: TRBV7-9; d_gene: .; j_gene: TRBJ2-7; len: 14; CDR3nt: TGTGCCAGCAGCTTAGTCGGCAGGGCGAACGAGCAGTACTTC; CDR3aa: CASSLVGRANEQYF
abundance: .; v_gene: TRBV5-1; d_gene: .; j_gene: TRBJ2-5; len: 14; CDR3nt: TGCGCCAGCAGCGGGACTCTAACCACGGAGACCCAGTACTTC; CDR3aa: CASSGTLTTETQYF
abundance: few; v_gene: TRBV4-1; d_gene: TRBD2; j_gene: TRBJ2-5; len: 16; CDR3nt: TGCGCCAGCTCAGGGGGGGCTAGCGGGAGTTTGGAGACCCAGTACTTC; CDR3aa: CASSGGASGSLETQYF
abundance: .; v_gene: TRBV18; d_gene: .; j_gene: TRBJ1-1; len: 15; CDR3nt: TGTGCCAGCTCGCCCACAGGACCGAGGAACACTGAAGCTTTCTTT; CDR3aa: CASSPTGPRNTEAFF
abundance: .; v_gene: TRBV5-1; d_gene: TRBD2; j_gene: TRBJ2-5; len: 14; CDR3nt: TGCGCCAGCAGCTTGGCAGCGGGAGAGGAGACCCAGTACTTC; CDR3aa: CASSLAAGEETQYF
abundance: few; v_gene: TRBV19; d_gene: TRBD1; j_gene: TRBJ2-6; len: 15; CDR3nt: TGTGCCAGTAGTGCCCGGACAGGGACCAAAAACGTCCTGACTTTC; CDR3aa: CASSARTGTKNVLTF
abundance: few; v_gene: TRBV28; d_gene: .; j_gene: TRBJ2-3; len: 15; CDR3nt: TGTGCCAGCAGTCCTCAGGGTCGGAGCACAGATACGCAGTATTTT; CDR3aa: CASSPQGRSTDTQYF